Shown below are 26 T cell receptor beta chains from a single sample sequenced in a study of early T cells in non-severe SARS-CoV-2 infection. One entry per CDR3 protein results from TCRdb running MiXCR on the 5' RACE reads. Of tens of thousands of distinct CDR3 sequences in the sample, under 7% are singletons; the top ten hold 5.5% to 6%. Sequenced: whole blood. The receptor source for this set is an adult who was a healthcare worker with PCR-confirmed SARS-CoV-2 infection or an uninfected control (not recorded which).

The chain recombines TRBV7-9 with TRBJ2-5; the match to TRBD2 covers 12 bases. The V segment lost 3 bases and the J segment 2 bases; nucleotides outside the gene matches: 4. Looked up from germline, CDR1 is SEHNR and CDR2 is FQNEAQ (reference sequence). The CDR3 has 16 residues. This CDR3 reads CASSFGTSGLQETQYF. The CDR3 DNA reads TGTGCCAGCAGCTTTGGGACTAGCGGGCTTCAAGAGACCCAGTACTTC.

This clonotype was detected many times. The rearrangement links TRBV3-1 to TRBJ1-4; a weak D match, TRBD1 (6 bases). Germline V gene lookup returns CDR1 LGHDT and CDR2 YNNKEL (reference sequence). This CDR3 is 14 amino acids long. V dropped 4 bases and J dropped 7 bases, with 13 bases sitting between them. This CDR3 reads CASSLDRQPEKLFF. The CDR3 DNA reads TGTGCCAGCAGCCTTGACAGGCAACCTGAAAAACTGTTTTTT.

This rearrangement joins TRBV3-1 to TRBJ2-7; D unclear. The germline V and J ends were trimmed by 1 base and 2 bases, with 18 bases remaining between them. Germline V gives CDR1 LGHDT, CDR2 YNNKEL (reference sequence). The CDR3 runs 17 residues. The CDR3: CASSQGLSRANTYEQYF. The CDR3 DNA reads as TGTGCCAGCAGCCAAGGTTTATCTCGAGCAAACACCTACGAGCAGTACTTC.

This clonotype occurred many times. DNA of the CDR3: TGTGCCAGCAGCCCCGGGACAATGAACACTGAAGCTTTCTTT. This codes for CASSPGTMNTEAFF. The rearrangement joins TRBV6-2 or TRBV6-3 to TRBJ1-1; perhaps TRBD1 as D (6 bases). This CDR3 region has 14 residues. Germline lookup yields CDR1 MNHEY and CDR2 SVGEGT. Deletions cut 6 bases from V and 0 bases from J, with 11 bases between.

The rearrangement uses TRBV4-1 and TRBJ2-3; D remains unclear. Trimming stripped 1 base from V and 2 bases from J, with 10 bases between. CDR3 length: 15 residues. The germline V gene encodes CDR1 MGHRA and CDR2 YSYEKL. CDR3 amino acids: CASSQAPLNTDTQYF. CDR3 bases: TGCGCCAGCAGCCAAGCACCGTTGAACACAGATACGCAGTATTTT.

This clonotype appeared many times. The chain links TRBV2 to TRBJ2-1, with D unresolved. The V end lost 7 bases, the J end lost 6 bases, and 7 bases lay between the germline ends. The CDR3 totals 11 residues. The germline V gene encodes CDR1 SNHLY and CDR2 FYNNEI. CDR3 region: CASTVINEQFF. CDR3 coding DNA: TGTGCCAGCACCGTGATCAATGAGCAGTTCTTC.

This clonotype has at least ten counts. The rearrangement uses TRBV20-1 and TRBJ2-1, with TRBD2 matching over 12 bases. J lost 3 bases, V lost 0 bases, and 3 bases had no gene match. CDR1 is DFQATT, CDR2 SNEGSKA, per germline (reference sequence). There are 16 residues in the CDR3. The CDR3 protein is CSARDLAGGDYNEQFF. The DNA for the CDR3 is TGCAGTGCTAGAGATCTAGCGGGAGGGGACTACAATGAGCAGTTCTTC.

This clonotype was observed a single time. At one boundary the junction diverges from the germline segment, which might be a read error. The chain employs TRBV6-5 and TRBJ2-4; perhaps D is TRBD1 or TRBD2 (5 bases each). CDR3 length: 16 amino acids. Germline CDR1 is MNHEY and CDR2 is SVGAGI. CDR3 DNA: TGTGCCAGCAGTGGAAAGGGGATCCTAGCCAAAAACATTCTGTACTTC. Translation gives CASSGKGILAKNILYF.

This clonotype was seen many times. The chain employs TRBV15 and TRBJ2-7; a weak D match, TRBD1 (6 bases). This CDR3 spans 13 amino acids. Germline V gene lookup returns CDR1 LNHNV and CDR2 YYDKDF (reference sequence). The V gene lost 0 bases and the J gene lost 6 bases, with 9 bases spanning the gap. CDR3 amino acids: CATSREYRVEQYF. The CDR3 nucleotides are TGTGCCACCAGCAGAGAGTACAGGGTCGAGCAGTACTTC.

There are many counts of this clonotype. The chain uses TRBV20-1 and TRBJ2-6, with TRBD1 as a possible D gene (6 bases). Germline-derived CDR1 and CDR2 are DFQATT and SNEGSKA (reference sequence). This CDR3 comprises 13 residues. Trimming removed 8 bases at V and 4 bases at J, with 12 bases between. CDR3 sequence (DNA): TGCAGTTTCAGGGGAACCGGGGCCAACGTCCTGACTTTC. This translates into CSFRGTGANVLTF.

Here the CDR3 DNA reads TGCAGCGCCGACAAGGATTGGGGACTAGCGGGAGGTCCCCCCTACGAGCAGTACTTC. Amino acids: CSADKDWGLAGGPPYEQYF. V usage is TRBV20-1 and J usage is TRBJ2-7; 15 nucleotides agree with TRBD2. CDR1 is DFQATT, CDR2 SNEGSKA, per germline (reference sequence). This CDR3 has 19 residues.

This clonotype was detected ten times or more. This sequence joins TRBV30 and TRBJ2-1; TRBD2 matches at 10 bases. Germline V lookup: CDR1 GTSNPN, CDR2 SVGIG (reference sequence). The CDR3 length is 13 residues. V shed 2 bases and J 10 bases; nucleotides not matched to a gene: 5. Here the CDR3 reads CAWSNLLAGEQFF. The CDR3 bases are TGTGCCTGGAGTAATTTACTAGCGGGAGAGCAGTTCTTC. The variable domain in full, with the rest retrieved from reference TRBV30 and TRBJ2-1, is SQTIHQWPATLVQPVGSPLSLECTVEGTSNPNLYWYRQAAGRGLQLLFYSVGIGQISSEVPQNLSASRPQDRQFILSSKKLLLSDSGFYLCAWSNLLAGEQFFGPGTRLTVL.

The rearrangement uses TRBV7-2 and TRBJ2-3, with D possibly matching TRBD2 (6 bases). V was trimmed by 5 bases and J by 2 bases, leaving 17 bases between them. This CDR3 has 16 amino acids. Germline loops: CDR1 SGHTA, CDR2 FQGNSA. The CDR3 region has the DNA TGTGCCAGCAGCAACCACCTCGGGAGAAACACAGATACGCAGTATTTT. This encodes CASSNHLGRNTDTQYF. Looking up the rest from reference TRBV7-2 and TRBJ2-3 gives the full variable domain: GAGVSQSPSNKVTEKGKDVELRCDPISGHTALYWYRQSLGQGLEFLIYFQGNSAPDKSGLPSDRFSAERTGGSVSTLTIQRTQQEDSAVYLCASSNHLGRNTDTQYFGPGTRLTVL.

This clonotype was found many times. The V call is TRBV6-4, the J call TRBJ2-1, with TRBD2 matching 11 bases. From germline, CDR1 is MRHNA and CDR2 SNTAGT. V gave up 5 bases and J gave up 5 bases; unmatched junction bases: 5. The CDR3 is 15 residues long. In DNA form, the CDR3 reads TGTGCCAGCAGTCAACTAGCGGGAGCTAACAATGAGCAGTTCTTC. Encoded protein: CASSQLAGANNEQFF.

The chain links TRBV5-1 to TRBJ2-7, with no clear D. Germline CDR1 is SGHRS and CDR2 is YFSETQ. The CDR3 has 13 residues. Deletions cut 0 bases from V and 3 bases from J, with 7 bases between. CDR3 amino acids: CASSLEVNYEQYF. The CDR3 DNA sequence: TGCGCCAGCAGCTTGGAGGTGAACTACGAGCAGTACTTC.

This clonotype was recorded a few times. This chain connects TRBV6-6 to TRBJ1-2; 9 bases agree with TRBD1. Trimming cost V 3 bases and J 4 bases; bases outside gene matches: 3. CDR3 length: 14 residues. CDR1 and CDR2 from the germline V gene are MNHNY and SVGAGI (reference sequence). DNA of the CDR3: TGTGCCAGCAGTTATCCGACAGGGGGCTATGGCTACACCTTC. It is translated as CASSYPTGGYGYTF.

This clonotype appeared a few times. The rearrangement links TRBV5-1 to TRBJ2-5; possibly TRBD2 for D (6 bases). CDR3 length equals 14 residues. Germline-derived CDR1 and CDR2 are SGHRS and YFSETQ. Trimming removed 4 bases at V and 5 bases at J, with 15 bases between. The CDR3 is CASSRERAGETQYF. DNA of the CDR3: TGCGCCAGCAGCCGGGAGAGGGCCGGGGAGACCCAGTACTTC.

This clonotype occurred many times. As DNA, the CDR3 is TGCAGCGCCCTGGCGGGAGGGCCCTTCAATGAGCAGTTCTTC. Translation: CSALAGGPFNEQFF. This chain joins TRBV29-1 and TRBJ2-1, with TRBD2 identical over 9 bases. From germline, CDR1 is SQVTM and CDR2 ANQGSEA. This CDR3 has 14 amino acids. V shed 7 bases and J 6 bases; nucleotides not matched to a gene: 10.

This clonotype was counted ten times or more. The chain recombines TRBV12-3 or TRBV12-4 with TRBJ2-3, with TRBD2 matching over 9 bases. With 7 bases clipped from V and 6 bases from J, the junction kept 5 bases outside the gene matches. The CDR3 runs 13 residues. The CDR3 coding sequence is TGTGCCAGCACTAGCGGGGCCCTCGATACGCAGTATTTT. This codes for CASTSGALDTQYF.

The gene calls are TRBV7-3 and TRBJ2-7; D is possibly TRBD2 (6 bases). Germline values: CDR1 SGHTA, CDR2 FQGTGA. The CDR3 consists of 15 residues. V was trimmed by 2 bases and J by 4 bases, leaving 15 bases between them. CDR3 amino acids: CASSLFSRGPYEQYF. Here the CDR3 DNA reads TGTGCCAGCAGCTTATTTTCGCGGGGCCCATACGAGCAGTACTTC.

This clonotype was counted only a few times. The V call is TRBV7-3, the J call TRBJ2-3, with TRBD1 matching 10 bases. Germline V gives CDR1 SGHTA, CDR2 FQGTGA. The CDR3 runs to 15 residues. Losses at the gene ends were 5 bases for V and 1 base for J; bases not matched to a gene: 3. The CDR3 here is CASSKGQGRTDTQYF. In DNA form, the CDR3 reads TGTGCCAGCAGCAAGGGACAGGGGCGCACAGATACGCAGTATTTT.

There are many counts of this clonotype. The rearrangement joins TRBV20-1 to TRBJ2-7; D may correspond to TRBD1 or TRBD2 (5 bases each). The length of the CDR3 is 13 residues. Germline-derived CDR1 and CDR2 are DFQATT and SNEGSKA (reference sequence). The germline V and J ends were trimmed by 3 bases and 2 bases, with 11 bases remaining between them. CDR3 protein: CSARNEGTYEQYF. CDR3 DNA sequence: TGCAGTGCTAGGAACGAGGGGACCTACGAGCAGTACTTC.

There are many counts of this clonotype. The chain employs TRBV6-5 and TRBJ1-5; D possibly corresponds to TRBD1 (6 bases). This CDR3 is 14 amino acids long. Germline CDR1 MNHEY, CDR2 SVGAGI. V lost 5 bases and J lost 1, with 9 bases in between. The CDR3 loop is CASSDRWSNQPQHF. In nucleotides, the CDR3 is TGTGCCAGCAGTGACAGGTGGAGCAATCAGCCCCAGCATTTT.

At least ten counts were recorded for this clonotype. The chain links TRBV20-1 to TRBJ2-3, with D uncertain. V dropped 5 bases and J dropped 6 bases, with 21 bases sitting between them. CDR3 length: 15 amino acids. CDR1 is DFQATT and CDR2 is SNEGSKA in the germline V gene (reference sequence). CDR3 amino acids: CSALRARDSSDTQYF. CDR3 nucleotides: TGCAGTGCTCTAAGGGCCCGAGACTCCTCGGATACGCAGTATTTT.

This rearrangement joins TRBV11-2 to TRBJ2-2; D remains ambiguous. The germline V and J ends were trimmed by 1 base and 4 bases, with 7 bases remaining between them. CDR3 length equals 14 residues. In germline, CDR1 is SGHAT, CDR2 FQNNGV. The chain's CDR3 is CASSLGEATGELFF. For the CDR3, the DNA is TGTGCCAGCAGCTTAGGCGAGGCCACCGGGGAGCTGTTTTTT.

By proportion, this clonotype is medium-sized. The V and J genes are TRBV6-5 and TRBJ2-1; D ambiguous. The CDR3 is 18 amino acids. The germline V and J ends were trimmed by 5 bases and 0 bases, with 20 bases remaining between them. The V gene's germline CDR1 is MNHEY and CDR2 SVGAGI. In nucleotides, the CDR3 is TGTGCCAGCAGTCCACCCATCGACTCGTACGACTCCTACAATGAGCAGTTCTTC. This translates into CASSPPIDSYDSYNEQFF.